This T cell receptor beta chain was sequenced for a study of Ad26.COV2.S vaccination and SARS-CoV-2 variants (dated by TCRdb to about 2021). Looking at the study overall: Donors in the vaccine arm were drawn from COV1001, a multicentre, randomized, double-blind, placebo-controlled phase I-IIa trial testing Ad26.COV2.S in healthy adults. Ad26.COV2.S was administered intramuscularly at a dose of 5x10^10 or 1x10^11 viral particles, either as one shot or as two shots given 56 days apart. Sequencing of the TCRbeta repertoire served to evaluate the specificity and breadth of SARS-CoV-2-reactive T cell receptors following Ad26.COV2.S vaccination. A total of 32 samples were included in the TCR-sequenced set, comprising roughly 19 Ad26.COV2.S vaccine recipients, 5 placebo recipients and 8 SARS-CoV-2 convalescent individuals. Trial participants were randomized into five groups of five, in which low-dose or high-dose Ad26.COV2.S was given once or twice, or placebo was given on both occasions. Blinding of investigators to trial group allocation was maintained during experiments and outcome assessment. Points the paper makes about the study in general: The study lacked the statistical power to compare responses across vaccine doses or regimens. Ad26.COV2.S recipients had higher spike-specific TCR breadth than placebo recipients (P = 0.0014). Vaccine and placebo recipients had similar non-spike TCR breadth, a finding consistent with the vaccine containing only spike. Substantial breadth of spike-specific CD8+ and CD4+ T cell responses was reported after vaccination. The authors noted that total T cell responses may have been underestimated by the TCR breadth and depth analyses.

Notes on this clone: Its antigen target is currently unknown. Base qualities are missing; no much larger clone stands one base away.

The immunoSEQ Assay was used to sequence TCRbeta CDR3 regions. After extraction, genomic DNA underwent amplification by bias-controlled multiplex PCR, followed by high-throughput sequencing. The paper's data handling went like this. To quantify the absolute abundance of every unique TCRbeta CDR3 region, sequences were collapsed and filtered. Usable DNA was measured by amplifying reference genes present in all nucleated cells, and TCRbeta template counts were normalized to that usable DNA to estimate T cell fraction. Repertoire TCRs were annotated as SARS-CoV-2-specific by exact matching of V gene, CDR3 amino acid sequence and J gene to a known reactive TCR set. MIRA supplied the reference SARS-CoV-2 TCR set, which was filtered for enrichment in COVID-19-positive ImmuneCODE repertoires so that public or cross-reactive TCRs were removed. Using the MIRA antigens, annotated TCRs were further analysed by specific ORF or by position within an ORF. Depth was the summed frequency of annotated unique rearrangements, while breadth was defined as annotated unique rearrangements over total unique productive rearrangements. Group comparisons of TCR breadth used two-sided Wilcoxon rank-sum tests. The table was pulled from immuneACCESS by TCRdb, which kept in-frame rearrangements only. Such tables lose some clones; where checked, under half of the loss comes from unresolved V genes, and the rest has no known cause. For V, J and clone size, that table is used; D and trimming come from the DNA. The sample has about 350,000 clones on record, 70% to 90% of them singletons. The ten most abundant clones make up about 10% of the sample.

Explained via the paper, the treatment or condition label denotes: 15 to 20 received Ad26.COV2.S at low or high dose, single or two shots; about five received placebo; per-sample allocation not given. Repertoires of vaccine and placebo recipients were sequenced from samples taken on day 63 after the first injection. In Cohort 1b, around 25 adults aged 18-55 years were enrolled at a single site in Boston, USA, between 29 July and 7 August 2020. Ad26.COV2.S consisted of a replication-incompetent adenovirus type 26 vector by which a prefusion-stabilized SARS-CoV-2 spike protein from the original Wuhan strain was expressed. This TCR was recovered from a person between 18 and 60 years old who received the Ad26.COV2.S COVID-19 vaccine or a placebo. Sequenced material: peripheral blood, taken in a trial of Ad26.COV2.S vaccine versus placebo.

The DNA reads TGTGCCAGCAGTTTAAGGACTAGCAATGAGCAGTTCTTC. This gives the protein CASSLRTSNEQFF. The chain is assembled from TRBV27 and TRBJ2-1; a stretch of 7 junction bases matches TRBD2. Inclusive of the bounding cysteine and phenylalanine, the CDR3 is 13 residues long. Only the CDR3 DNA is retained, 39 bases long and in frame from the first base. The germline V gene (reference sequence) gives CDR1 as MNHEY and CDR2 as SMNVEV. V trim: 2 bases; J trim: 6 bases; unmatched bases: 1.